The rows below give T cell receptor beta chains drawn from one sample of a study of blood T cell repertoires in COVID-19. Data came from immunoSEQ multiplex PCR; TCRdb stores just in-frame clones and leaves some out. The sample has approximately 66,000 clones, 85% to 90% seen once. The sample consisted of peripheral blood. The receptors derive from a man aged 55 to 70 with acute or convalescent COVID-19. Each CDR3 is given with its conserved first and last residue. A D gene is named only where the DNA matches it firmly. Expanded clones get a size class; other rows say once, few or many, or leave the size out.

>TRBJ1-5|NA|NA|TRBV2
TGTGCCAGCAGTACAGAACGTCAGCCCCAGCATTTT
CASSTERQPQHF
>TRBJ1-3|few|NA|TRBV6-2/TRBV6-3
TGTGCCAGCAGCACCGACAGGCCGTCCGCTGGAAACACCATATATTTT
CASSTDRPSAGNTIYF
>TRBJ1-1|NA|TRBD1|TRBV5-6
TGTGCCAGCAGCTGGACAGGGAAAGAGAACACTGAAGCTTTCTTT
CASSWTGKENTEAFF
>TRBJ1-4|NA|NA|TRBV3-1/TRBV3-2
TGTGCCAGCAGCCAATTAAACCGGGAGACTTATTTT
CASSQLNRETYF
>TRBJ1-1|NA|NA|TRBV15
TGTGCCACCAGCAGCCCGGGGGGACTGGAAGCTTTCTTT
CATSSPGGLEAFF
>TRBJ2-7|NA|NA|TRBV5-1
TGCGCCAGCAGCTCTTGGACAAACCCCGACGAGCAGTACTTC
CASSSWTNPDEQYF
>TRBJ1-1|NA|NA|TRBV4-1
TGCGCCAGCAGCCAAGAGTTGGGCTGGATGAACACTGAAGCTTTCTTT
CASSQELGWMNTEAFF
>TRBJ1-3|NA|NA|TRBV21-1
TGTGCCAGCAGCATTCCCGGGACAGAATGCTCTGGAAACACCATATATTTT
CASSIPGTECSGNTIYF
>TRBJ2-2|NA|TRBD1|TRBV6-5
TGTGCCAGCATGAGGAGGCAGGGGGTCACCGGGGAGCTGTTTTTT
CASMRRQGVTGELFF
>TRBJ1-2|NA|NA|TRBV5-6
TGTGCCAGCAGCTTGGCCCCAGCGACCACCTTC
CASSLAPATTF
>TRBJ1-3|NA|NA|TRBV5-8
TGTGCCAGCACCCTTGGGGGGAGAGGAAACACCATATATTTT
CASTLGGRGNTIYF
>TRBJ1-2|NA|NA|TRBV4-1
TGCGCCAGCAGCCTAAATCCCCCCGGTGGGGGGACTAACTATGGCTACACCTTC
CASSLNPPGGGTNYGYTF
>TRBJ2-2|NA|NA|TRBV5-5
TGTGCCAGCAGCCGACAGGTCGCGAACACCGGGGAGCTGTTTTTT
CASSRQVANTGELFF
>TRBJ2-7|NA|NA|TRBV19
TGTGCCAGTAGTAGGGGACACTCATCAGACGAGCAGTACTTC
CASSRGHSSDEQYF